The rows below give T cell receptor beta chains drawn from one sample of a study of blood T cell repertoires in COVID-19. Sequencing was performed with immunoSEQ multiplex PCR; in TCRdb, only in-frame clones are kept and a portion is missing. The sample has approximately 150,000 clones; approximately 90% are singletons. Sequenced: peripheral blood. The receptors originated from a woman aged 60 to 75 who had recovered from COVID-19. Both conserved end residues are part of each CDR3. Fields, in order: CDR3 length, V gene, D gene, J gene, clone size, CDR3 DNA, CDR3 protein. The D gene is left open where the match is weak. The size of a clone is reported for some rows only, either as once, few or many, or as a class for expanded clones.

length: 14; V: TRBV18; D: NA; J: TRBJ1-1; size: NA; DNA: TGTGCCAGCAGGGCACAGACAGGAAACACTGAAGCTTTCTTT; CDR3: CASRAQTGNTEAFF
length: 15; V: TRBV4-2; D: TRBD1; J: TRBJ2-5; size: many; DNA: TGTGCCAGCAGCCAAGAGAGACAGGGGCTAGAGACCCAGTACTTC; CDR3: CASSQERQGLETQYF
length: 14; V: TRBV9; D: NA; J: TRBJ2-1; size: NA; DNA: TGTGCCAGCAGCGTAGATGGGGGGGCCGGTGAGCAGTTCTTC; CDR3: CASSVDGGAGEQFF
length: 14; V: TRBV4-2; D: NA; J: TRBJ1-1; size: NA; DNA: TGTGCCAGCAGCCAAGAAACGACCGGGGGTGAAGCTTTCTTT; CDR3: CASSQETTGGEAFF
length: 16; V: TRBV6-1; D: TRBD1; J: TRBJ1-5; size: NA; DNA: TGTGCCAGCAGTGAATCGCTCCAGGGGGCCGGGCAGCCCCAGCATTTT; CDR3: CASSESLQGAGQPQHF
length: 13; V: TRBV11-2; D: NA; J: TRBJ1-2; size: NA; DNA: TGTGCCAGCAGCCCGAGGGACACCTATGGCTACACCTTC; CDR3: CASSPRDTYGYTF
length: 13; V: TRBV13; D: NA; J: TRBJ1-2; size: NA; DNA: TGTGCCAGCAGCTTTGGCCAGAACTATGGCTACACCTTC; CDR3: CASSFGQNYGYTF
length: 15; V: TRBV7-3; D: TRBD2; J: TRBJ2-7; size: NA; DNA: TGTGCCAGCAGCTTGGCCGGGGACTACCGATACGAGCAGTACTTC; CDR3: CASSLAGDYRYEQYF
length: 14; V: TRBV5-1; D: TRBD1; J: TRBJ2-7; size: NA; DNA: TGCGCCAGCAGCCCAACCGGGACAGGGGTCGAGCAGTACTTC; CDR3: CASSPTGTGVEQYF
length: 14; V: TRBV19; D: NA; J: TRBJ2-1; size: once; DNA: TGTGCCAGTAGTATAGCGGGGTATTACAATGAGCAGTTCTTC; CDR3: CASSIAGYYNEQFF
length: 13; V: TRBV6-6; D: TRBD2; J: TRBJ2-1; size: once; DNA: TGTGCCAGCAGAGCGGGGGGAAACAATGAGCAGTTCTTC; CDR3: CASRAGGNNEQFF
length: 14; V: TRBV4-2; D: NA; J: TRBJ1-1; size: NA; DNA: TGTGCCAGCAGCCAAGAGGAGGCGAACACTGAAGCTTTCTTT; CDR3: CASSQEEANTEAFF
length: 18; V: TRBV4-1; D: TRBD1; J: TRBJ1-3; size: NA; DNA: TGCGCCAGCAGCCAAGGGCTGGCAGGGGGCTTCTCTGGAAACACCATATATTTT; CDR3: CASSQGLAGGFSGNTIYF
length: 13; V: TRBV29-1; D: NA; J: TRBJ1-5; size: NA; DNA: TGCAGCGTTGGGGGCGGAGGCAATCAGCCCCAGCATTTT; CDR3: CSVGGGGNQPQHF
length: 16; V: TRBV5-5; D: TRBD1; J: TRBJ2-2; size: NA; DNA: TGTGCCAGCAGCTTAAGGACAGGAGCGAACACCGGGGAGCTGTTTTTT; CDR3: CASSLRTGANTGELFF
length: 14; V: TRBV6-4; D: NA; J: TRBJ2-7; size: once; DNA: TGTGCCAGCAGTCTGACAGGTGGTTCTGGCGGGCAGTACTTC; CDR3: CASSLTGGSGGQYF
length: 15; V: TRBV5-1; D: TRBD1; J: TRBJ2-2; size: NA; DNA: TGCGCCAGCAGAACCGGGACAGGGGTGCCCGGGGAGCTGTTTTTT; CDR3: CASRTGTGVPGELFF
length: 15; V: TRBV7-2; D: NA; J: TRBJ2-3; size: NA; DNA: TGTGCCAGCAGCTTAGAACGCTACAGCACAGATACGCAGTATTTT; CDR3: CASSLERYSTDTQYF
length: 17; V: TRBV5-5; D: TRBD1; J: TRBJ2-1; size: NA; DNA: TGTGCCAGCAGCTCGCTATTCGGGACAGGGGGCTATGGTGAGCAGTTCTTC; CDR3: CASSSLFGTGGYGEQFF
length: 15; V: TRBV7-6; D: NA; J: TRBJ2-5; size: few; DNA: TGTGCCAGCCTCGACCCGGTGGGCAGTGGGGAGACCCAGTACTTC; CDR3: CASLDPVGSGETQYF
length: 13; V: TRBV12-3/TRBV12-4; D: NA; J: TRBJ2-2; size: NA; DNA: TGTGCCACCTTAAACAGCAACACCGGGGAGCTGTTTTTT; CDR3: CATLNSNTGELFF
length: 14; V: TRBV5-1; D: TRBD1; J: TRBJ2-4; size: NA; DNA: TGCGCCAGCAGCACGGACAGGGGGGTAAACATTCAGTACTTC; CDR3: CASSTDRGVNIQYF
length: 13; V: TRBV5-1; D: NA; J: TRBJ2-7; size: NA; DNA: TGCGCCAGCAGCTCCCAGGGATTCTCCGAGCAGTACTTC; CDR3: CASSSQGFSEQYF
length: 17; V: TRBV18; D: TRBD2; J: TRBJ2-5; size: NA; DNA: TGTGCCAGCTCACCAAGACCTAGCGGGGGGCCTAGGGAGACCCAGTACTTC; CDR3: CASSPRPSGGPRETQYF
length: 19; V: TRBV3-1/TRBV3-2; D: TRBD2; J: TRBJ2-1; size: NA; DNA: TGTGCCAGCAGCCTGGCCAGGACTAGCGGGGGTCGGTCCTACAATGAGCAGTTCTTC; CDR3: CASSLARTSGGRSYNEQFF
length: 12; V: TRBV2; D: NA; J: TRBJ2-5; size: NA; DNA: TGTGCCGGGGACATTACCCAAGAGACCCAGTACTTC; CDR3: CAGDITQETQYF
length: 13; V: TRBV28; D: NA; J: TRBJ1-6; size: NA; DNA: TGTGCCAGCAGTCAGCGACAGGATTCACCCCTCCACTTT; CDR3: CASSQRQDSPLHF
length: 19; V: TRBV5-4; D: TRBD1; J: TRBJ1-1; size: NA; DNA: TGTGCCAGCACAGGAGAATCGACAGGGTTACCAACGATGAACACTGAAGCTTTCTTT; CDR3: CASTGESTGLPTMNTEAFF
length: 15; V: TRBV6-5; D: NA; J: TRBJ1-1; size: NA; DNA: TGTGCCAGCAGCTACGGGGGGGCATCCGTCACTGAAGCTTTCTTT; CDR3: CASSYGGASVTEAFF
length: 14; V: TRBV6-2/TRBV6-3; D: NA; J: TRBJ1-1; size: NA; DNA: TGTGCCAGCAGTTACTCGGAGGGCCGCCAAGAAGCTTTCTTT; CDR3: CASSYSEGRQEAFF
length: 15; V: TRBV5-6; D: TRBD1; J: TRBJ2-7; size: NA; DNA: TGTGCCAGCAGCCTGAGCAACAGGGGGCCCTACGAGCAGTACTTC; CDR3: CASSLSNRGPYEQYF
length: 16; V: TRBV9; D: NA; J: TRBJ1-3; size: NA; DNA: TGTGCCAGCAGCCCCTGGACATCCAGCTCTGGAAACACCATATATTTT; CDR3: CASSPWTSSSGNTIYF
length: 17; V: TRBV28; D: TRBD2; J: TRBJ2-2; size: once; DNA: TGTGCCAGCAAGATTAGCGGGGGGCCCATCGGGACCGGGGAGCTGTTTTTT; CDR3: CASKISGGPIGTGELFF
length: 15; V: TRBV28; D: TRBD1; J: TRBJ2-2; size: once; DNA: TGTGCCAGCAGCTGGGGACAGGGTTACACCGGGGAGCTGTTTTTT; CDR3: CASSWGQGYTGELFF
length: 13; V: TRBV27; D: NA; J: TRBJ1-2; size: NA; DNA: TGTGCCAGCAGTCCCAACAGGGTTAGAGGCTACACCTTC; CDR3: CASSPNRVRGYTF
length: 15; V: TRBV4-2; D: TRBD1; J: TRBJ2-5; size: once; DNA: TGTGCCAGCAGCTCAGTCGGACAGGAGAGGGAGACCCAGTACTTC; CDR3: CASSSVGQERETQYF
length: 18; V: TRBV4-2; D: TRBD1; J: TRBJ1-4; size: NA; DNA: TGTGCCAGCAGCCTAACCGGGGACAGCCCTCGACGTGGTGAAAAACTGTTTTTT; CDR3: CASSLTGDSPRRGEKLFF
length: 14; V: TRBV28; D: NA; J: TRBJ2-7; size: NA; DNA: TGTGCCAGCAGTCCGCAGGACAAACCCTACGAGCAGTACTTC; CDR3: CASSPQDKPYEQYF
length: 17; V: TRBV5-1; D: TRBD1; J: TRBJ1-4; size: few; DNA: TGCGCCAGCAGCTCAATCGGGACAGGGGGCGCATCTCAAAAACTGTTTTTT; CDR3: CASSSIGTGGASQKLFF
length: 17; V: TRBV12-2; D: NA; J: TRBJ1-3; size: few; DNA: TGTGCAAGTCGCTTAGTGACCCCAACAGGAACTGGAAACACCATATATTTT; CDR3: CASRLVTPTGTGNTIYF
length: 16; V: TRBV4-3; D: NA; J: TRBJ1-2; size: NA; DNA: TGCGCCAGCAGCCAACAAGTCCCCTCGGCGGACTATGGCTACACCTTC; CDR3: CASSQQVPSADYGYTF
length: 16; V: TRBV7-9; D: TRBD2; J: TRBJ2-1; size: few; DNA: TGTGCCAGCAGCTTGAGCCTAGCGGGGTCGTACAATGAGCAGTTCTTC; CDR3: CASSLSLAGSYNEQFF
length: 16; V: TRBV11-3; D: TRBD1; J: TRBJ1-5; size: NA; DNA: TGTGCCAGCAGCTTAGGCCCCGGACAGGGGAATCAGCCCCAGCATTTT; CDR3: CASSLGPGQGNQPQHF
length: 18; V: TRBV5-5; D: TRBD1; J: TRBJ2-2; size: NA; DNA: TGTGCCAGCAGCCAATCTCCCGGGACAGGGGCGAACACCGGGGAGCTGTTTTTT; CDR3: CASSQSPGTGANTGELFF
length: 14; V: TRBV7-9; D: NA; J: TRBJ2-6; size: NA; DNA: TGTGCCAGCAGCGGAGGGGGCGGGGCCAACGTCCTGACTTTC; CDR3: CASSGGGGANVLTF
length: 14; V: TRBV9; D: TRBD1; J: TRBJ1-1; size: NA; DNA: TGTGCCAGCAGCGTAACCAGGACAGGGACTGAAGCTTTCTTT; CDR3: CASSVTRTGTEAFF
length: 14; V: TRBV5-6; D: NA; J: TRBJ1-3; size: NA; DNA: TGTGCCAGCAGCTTTGAGCTGGCTGGAAACACCATATATTTT; CDR3: CASSFELAGNTIYF
length: 12; V: TRBV13; D: NA; J: TRBJ2-2; size: NA; DNA: TGTGCCAGCAGCCAGAGGGAGGGGGAGCTGTTTTTT; CDR3: CASSQREGELFF
length: 16; V: TRBV9; D: TRBD1; J: TRBJ1-3; size: NA; DNA: TGTGCCAGCAGCGTGATGACAGGGGAGACTGGAAACACCATATATTTT; CDR3: CASSVMTGETGNTIYF
length: 14; V: TRBV5-1; D: TRBD2; J: TRBJ2-1; size: NA; DNA: TGCGCCAGCATCGGTTCTAGCGGTTACAATGAGCAGTTCTTC; CDR3: CASIGSSGYNEQFF
length: 15; V: TRBV7-9; D: TRBD1; J: TRBJ2-7; size: NA; DNA: TGTGCCAGCAGTTTGGACAGGGCCTTTAGCTACGAGCAGTACTTC; CDR3: CASSLDRAFSYEQYF
length: 16; V: TRBV5-1; D: NA; J: TRBJ2-7; size: NA; DNA: TGCGCCAGCACCCTCCTTGTCAGCGGTAGCTCCTACGAGCAGTACTTC; CDR3: CASTLLVSGSSYEQYF
length: 17; V: TRBV28; D: NA; J: TRBJ2-6; size: NA; DNA: TGTGCCAGCAGTGAGACAGGCCTCCGCTCTGGGGCCAACGTCCTGACTTTC; CDR3: CASSETGLRSGANVLTF
length: 19; V: TRBV7-9; D: NA; J: TRBJ2-5; size: NA; DNA: TGTGCCAGCAGCAGATTTGGACTAACCGACTTCTTCAATCAAGAGACCCAGTACTTC; CDR3: CASSRFGLTDFFNQETQYF
length: 14; V: TRBV29-1; D: NA; J: TRBJ1-2; size: few; DNA: TGCAGCGCCGAGAAGGAGGGACTCCGACATGGCTACACCTTC; CDR3: CSAEKEGLRHGYTF
length: 14; V: TRBV28; D: TRBD1; J: TRBJ1-2; size: NA; DNA: TGTGCCAGCAGCATCGGACAGGGGTTTGGTGGCTACACCTTC; CDR3: CASSIGQGFGGYTF
length: 20; V: TRBV4-3; D: TRBD2; J: TRBJ2-5; size: NA; DNA: TGCGCCAGCAGCCAAGACCCCCCGGGACTAGCGGGGGTCCAGGGAGAGACCCAGTACTTC; CDR3: CASSQDPPGLAGVQGETQYF
length: 13; V: TRBV4-1; D: TRBD1; J: TRBJ2-7; size: NA; DNA: TGCGCCAGCAGGGGGACAGGAGCCTACGAGCAGTACTTC; CDR3: CASRGTGAYEQYF
length: 14; V: TRBV27; D: TRBD2; J: TRBJ2-1; size: NA; DNA: TGTGCCAGCACGCGGAGCGGGGGGGCCCCTGAGCAGTTCTTC; CDR3: CASTRSGGAPEQFF
length: 16; V: TRBV10-2; D: TRBD2; J: TRBJ2-1; size: NA; DNA: TGCGCCAGCAGTGAGTCGTGGACTAGCCATAGCAATGAGCAGTTCTTC; CDR3: CASSESWTSHSNEQFF